This T cell receptor beta chain was profiled in a study of regulatory T cells in long-lasting Graves disease. Study as a whole: Graves' patients who were just diagnosed had used antithyroid drugs for under 3 months.

The CDR3 spans 18 residues. With 3 bases removed from V and 0 bases from J, the gap between germline ends came to 21 bases. Germline loops: CDR1 KGHSH, CDR2 LQKENI. This clonotype was seen many times. Its target is not known. General study findings and limits: It was possible that the small sample size reduced accuracy. Persistent disease samples used TRBV28, TRBJ1-2 and TRBJ2-5 preferentially.

Time point denoted: newly diagnosed GD, antithyroid drugs for less than 3 months. PBMC-derived RNA was used for the TCR library. The TCR beta library used iRepertoire HTBI primers with Arm-PCR amplification of CDR3. One entry per CDR3 protein, called by TCRdb with MiXCR from the multiplex PCR reads. The data show 440,000 or so distinct CDR3 sequences, around 17% seen once. The same sample was also used in a study of T cells in Graves' hyperthyroidism and ophthalmopathy.

Sequencing was performed on peripheral blood mononuclear cells (PBMCs), taken at new diagnosis, from a patient treated with antithyroid drugs. The chain uses TRBV18 and TRBJ2-7, with D perhaps matching TRBD2 (5 bases). The clonotype was recovered from a woman between 25 and 40 years old with Graves disease. CDR3 bases: TGTGCCAGCTCACCCAGAATGGGGATAGCGTTTGCCTCCTACGAGCAGTACTTC. Translated: CASSPRMGIAFASYEQYF. Combining the CDR3 with reference TRBV18 and TRBJ2-7 gives the whole variable domain NAGVMQNPRHLVRRRGQEARLRCSPMKGHSHVYWYRQLPEEGLKFMVYLQKENIIDESGMPKERFSAEFPKEGPSILRIQQVVRGDSAAYFCASSPRMGIAFASYEQYFGPGTRLTVT.